This T cell receptor beta chain derives from a study of blood T cell repertoires in COVID-19. Study background: Samples came from the United States, Italy and Spain, spanning acute and convalescent COVID-19.

Methods used by the authors: Scientists estimated how many nucleated cells there were by amplifying reference gene primers. Method: immunoSEQ multiplex PCR; TCRdb's copy keeps in-frame clones and lacks some. For V, J and clone size, that table is used; D and trimming come from the DNA. Altogether some 280,000 clones are present, about nine tenths being singletons, with the ten largest covering 2.5% to 3.5%. Germline trimming cut 10 bases from V and 8 bases from J; bases unmatched to any gene: 9. CDR3 size: 13 residues. CDR1 and CDR2 from the germline V gene are SNHLY and FYNNEI. Sequences were obtained from peripheral blood. The rearrangement joins TRBV2 to TRBJ2-1, with TRBD1 matching 9 bases. The TCR originated in a woman between 25 and 40 years old with active or convalescent COVID-19. The CDR3 DNA reads TGTGCCACTTCCGGGACAGGGTACTATGAGCAGTTCTTC. Its protein product is CATSGTGYYEQFF.